One T cell receptor beta chain is described in this entry. The antigen it binds to is not known. A much larger clone lies a single base off, so this may be a read error. Using a constant-region primer and ProtoScript II reverse transcriptase, TCRbeta-specific cDNA was reverse-transcribed from 400 to 550 ng total RNA. Construction of the TCRbeta libraries relied on three nested rounds of multiplex PCR, following a slightly modified ARM-PCR procedure. The first two PCR rounds used multiplex TRBV1-TRBV30 forward primers with a Cbeta reverse primer, each for 10 cycles. Sample barcodes and Illumina adapters were attached in a final 25-cycle PCR using Deep VentR polymerase. Before sequencing, amplicons between 200 and 500 bp were purified from gel using a QIAquick gel extraction kit. TCRbeta amplicons were sequenced on an Illumina HiSeq 2500 with 250-bp paired-end reads. The original pipeline was this. Quality trimming of reads was performed with Trimmomatic v0.33, and paired reads were merged with FLASH v1.2.11 so that full CDR3 sequences could be recovered. V, D and J germline segments were assigned to the rearranged TCRbeta sequences by MiGEC v1.2.1b. Clonotype statistics and Shannon-Wiener diversity indices were computed with VDJtools v1.0.0. Except for diversity analysis, only each sample's 250 most abundant clonotypes were used in subsequent analyses to reduce sampling bias. The raw public reads went through TCRdb reprocessing: fastp at Q25, MiXCR clone calling, in-frame beta chains kept. Every CDR3 protein is listed once, alongside the most common genes and DNA of its rows. The V and J calls here are based on TCRdb, not the publication. The sample table contains roughly 120,000 distinct CDR3 sequences; only one count was recorded for 65% of them. Approximately 9.7% of the sample is in the top ten clones.

Total RNA and DNA were co-extracted from roughly 20-30 mg of bulk tissue with the AllPrep DNA/RNA mini kit, without cell sorting. Between November 2015 and early 2016, 4 or 5 patients in China with histopathologically diagnosed primary liver carcinoma had surgical resection. At the time of sampling, the patients were treatment-naive and had chronic HBV infection. Each tumor was sampled at five spatially separated regions: the tumor centre plus the superior, inferior, left-lateral and right-lateral poles. According to histology, viable tumor cells made up more than 80% of every tumor sample. Each fresh piece of tumor and adjacent tissue was cut in two, with one half stored in RNAlater at -80 degrees C and the other half sent for histology. This record comes from a study of tumor-infiltrating lymphocytes in primary liver carcinoma (dated by TCRdb to 2016 to 2017). Study-level background: Of the five patients, three men and two women aged 30 to 69 years, four had hepatocellular carcinoma and one had combined HCC and intrahepatic cholangiocarcinoma. A total of 35 or so specimens from 5 patients underwent TCRbeta repertoire sequencing, comprising around 25 tumor regions, 5 adjacent noncancerous liver tissues and 5 peripheral blood samples. The tumors of the five patients were staged as T1-T3 N0M0, with maximum diameters ranging from roughly 4 to 10 cm. Across five regions of each liver tumor, along with adjacent normal tissue and blood, the study brought together TCRbeta repertoire sequencing, expression microarrays and whole-exome sequencing. Each sample produced about 3.5 to 8 million productive TCRbeta reads, and read depth showed no significant difference between tissue types. To link TCRbeta repertoire diversity to the local molecular phenotype, the 25 tumor region samples were profiled with Agilent mRNA microarrays. Reproducibility between technical replicate repertoires was high, with correlation coefficients above 0.95 and mean shared-clone rates about 0.91.

V has 7 bases trimmed and J has 5 bases trimmed; junction bases matching no gene number 15. Spanning cysteine to phenylalanine, the CDR3 consists of 18 amino acids. The entry retains the CDR3 DNA only, 54 bases that are in frame from base 1. As encoded in the germline V gene, CDR1 is SQVTM while CDR2 is ANQGSEA. Study-level results and caveats: Only the TCR beta chain was sequenced, so true repertoire diversity is likely underestimated because unpaired alpha chains were not captured. A significantly larger repertoire fraction was made up by the top 250 clones in tumors than in blood (p = 0.039). The study included only four to six patients, and the authors note findings should be validated in a larger study. Only roughly 7-25% of top clones appeared in all five regions of a tumor, which suggests that tumor-infiltrating T cells are spatially heterogeneous. Because the samples were bulk and unsorted, CD4+ and CD8+ T cell repertoires could not be compared. Repertoire overlap was found to be higher between tumor regions (mean approximately 36%) than between tumor-adjacent (roughly 17%) or tumor-blood (14%) pairs, consistent with antigen-driven expansion.

Sequencing used liver tumor tissue from sampling region 1. According to the study, the label for this sample's cell subset or site signals: tumor region T1, superior pole. Rearrangement joined TRBV29-1 to TRBJ2-1, with 15 bases in between that match TRBD2. This TCR derives from an older woman with primary liver carcinoma and hepatitis B virus infection. The CDR3 region reads CSAYGLAGGPSRDNEQFF. The DNA reads TGCAGCGCATATGGACTAGCGGGAGGGCCCTCCAGGGACAATGAGCAGTTCTTC.